These T cell receptor beta chains were read from a single sample in a study of control samples from healthy donors and cancer patients. Repertoires were generated with immunoSEQ multiplex PCR, while TCRdb's copy carries only in-frame clones and drops some. The repertoire holds 35,000 to 45,000 clones, with less than 90% as singletons. Source material: blood. These receptor sequences come from a man in his fifties or sixties in good health. Each CDR3 is given with its conserved first and last residue. D genes are given only for firm matches. Not all rows give a size; the values are once, few, many and, for expanded clones, a class.

d_gene | abundance | j_gene | v_gene | CDR3nt | CDR3aa
NA | NA | TRBJ2-4 | TRBV7-3 | TGTGCCAGCACCCGAACCGGGGTCGCCAAAAACATTCAGTACTTC | CASTRTGVAKNIQYF
NA | NA | TRBJ2-6 | TRBV2 | TGTGCCAGCAGTGTGGACGGGTCCGGGGCCAACGTCCTGACTTTC | CASSVDGSGANVLTF
TRBD2 | NA | TRBJ2-5 | TRBV28 | TGTGCCAGCAGTCCGTTACCGGGAGGTCCAAGGGAGACCCAGTACTTC | CASSPLPGGPRETQYF
TRBD1 | NA | TRBJ1-1 | TRBV3-1/TRBV3-2 | TGTGCCAGCAGCCTCAGACAGGGATTGAACACTGAAGCTTTCTTT | CASSLRQGLNTEAFF
TRBD2 | NA | TRBJ2-5 | TRBV5-4 | TGTGCCAGCAGCCTACGAGGGGAGGGTGGGGAGACCCAGTACTTC | CASSLRGEGGETQYF
NA | NA | TRBJ1-1 | TRBV29-1 | TGCAGCCTGACCACAGGGACCGTCACTGAAGCTTTCTTT | CSLTTGTVTEAFF
NA | once | TRBJ1-3 | TRBV5-6 | TGTGCCAGCAGCTTTGGCCTGGGGGCCCACACCTCTGGAAACACCATATATTTT | CASSFGLGAHTSGNTIYF
NA | NA | TRBJ1-4 | TRBV9 | TGTGCCAGCAGCCGAGGACTTGGGAATGAAAAACTGTTTTTT | CASSRGLGNEKLFF
TRBD2 | NA | TRBJ2-1 | TRBV28 | TGTGCCAGCAGTTTAGTGGGACTAGCGGGTAACAATGAGCAGTTCTTC | CASSLVGLAGNNEQFF
TRBD2 | NA | TRBJ2-3 | TRBV6-5 | TGTGCCAGCAGTTCGGGACTAGCGGGGTCTGAAGATACGCAGTATTTT | CASSSGLAGSEDTQYF
NA | NA | TRBJ1-3 | TRBV3-1/TRBV3-2 | TGTGCCAGCAGCCGTCAGAGCTCTGGAAACACCATATATTTT | CASSRQSSGNTIYF
TRBD1 | NA | TRBJ1-1 | TRBV27 | TGTGCCAGCAGTTCATGGACAGGGGGGGGGTTGCCTGAAGCTTTCTTT | CASSSWTGGGLPEAFF
NA | NA | TRBJ1-5 | TRBV4-3 | TGCGCCAGCAGCCAAGACCCCCGTTTGCCCCAGCATTTT | CASSQDPRLPQHF
NA | NA | TRBJ1-1 | TRBV5-4 | TGTGCCAGCAGCCCCCGGACGGGGGACACTGAAGCTTTCTTT | CASSPRTGDTEAFF
NA | NA | TRBJ1-1 | TRBV20-1 | TGCAGTGCTAGTCAGGCCAGAGAAGCTTTCTTT | CSASQAREAFF
NA | NA | TRBJ2-1 | TRBV19 | TGTGCCAGTAGTCCGAACAGGCAGGCCCCTATGGATGAGCAGTTCTTC | CASSPNRQAPMDEQFF
TRBD2 | NA | TRBJ2-2 | TRBV30 | TGTGCCTGGAAAAGGGCTAGCGGGGGGGCATGGACCGGGGAGCTGTTTTTT | CAWKRASGGAWTGELFF
NA | NA | TRBJ1-5 | TRBV19 | TGTGCCAGTAGTGGGTGGAATAGCAATCAGCCCCAGCATTTT | CASSGWNSNQPQHF
TRBD1 | NA | TRBJ1-2 | TRBV11-2 | TGTGCCAGCAGCTTAACGGGTTTAGGCTACAGGGGCGGCTACACCTTC | CASSLTGLGYRGGYTF
NA | NA | TRBJ2-7 | TRBV7-2 | TGTGCCACCGCCCGGAACCCATCCTACGAGCAGTACTTC | CATARNPSYEQYF
NA | NA | TRBJ1-2 | TRBV7-2 | TGTGCCAGCAGCCAACGGACATCCAATTCCTATGGCTACACCTTC | CASSQRTSNSYGYTF
NA | NA | TRBJ1-6 | TRBV9 | TGTGCCAGCAGCGAAGGACATGGCTCCTATAATTCACCCCTCCACTTT | CASSEGHGSYNSPLHF
NA | NA | TRBJ2-3 | TRBV2 | TGTGCCAGCAACCGACTAGAAGGGGGTCCAGATACGCAGTATTTT | CASNRLEGGPDTQYF
NA | NA | TRBJ1-5 | TRBV11-2 | TGTGCCAGCAGCTTCCCCCAGGGGACTCAGCCCCAGCATTTT | CASSFPQGTQPQHF
TRBD1 | NA | TRBJ1-1 | TRBV5-6 | TGTGCCAGCCACAAAGGGACAGGGCGTCACATGAACACTGAAGCTTTCTTT | CASHKGTGRHMNTEAFF
NA | NA | TRBJ2-1 | TRBV19 | TGTGCCAGTAGTTTGTACAATGAGCAGTTCTTC | CASSLYNEQFF
NA | NA | TRBJ2-7 | TRBV11-3 | TGTGCCAGCAGCTCATCTCCTTTCACCTACGAGCAGTACTTC | CASSSSPFTYEQYF
NA | NA | TRBJ2-2 | TRBV9 | TGTGCCAGCAGCGTAGTCACCGGGGAGCTGTTTTTT | CASSVVTGELFF
NA | NA | TRBJ1-1 | TRBV10-2 | TGCGCCAGCAGCGGCATTGGGACACCGAACACTGAAGCTTTCTTT | CASSGIGTPNTEAFF
NA | NA | TRBJ1-5 | TRBV6-1 | TGTGCCAGCAGTGAGGAGGGAAGCAGGTTCGGTCAGCCCCAGCATTTT | CASSEEGSRFGQPQHF
NA | once | TRBJ1-5 | TRBV28 | TGTGCCAGCGGGGGCAGCAATCAGCCCCAGCATTTT | CASGGSNQPQHF
TRBD1 | NA | TRBJ1-2 | TRBV7-2 | TGTGCCAGCAGCCTAGAAGGGACAGGGGGCGTTGCCTATGGCTACACCTTC | CASSLEGTGGVAYGYTF
NA | NA | TRBJ1-1 | TRBV7-8 | TGTGCCAGCAGCTATACCGAATCGGACGCTGAAGCTTTCTTT | CASSYTESDAEAFF
NA | NA | TRBJ2-5 | TRBV19 | TGTGCCAGTAGTCCCGACCGAGAAGAGACCCAGTACTTC | CASSPDREETQYF
NA | NA | TRBJ2-1 | TRBV7-2 | TGTGCCAGCAGCTTAGCCTGGCAGGGGTTTGGCAATGAGCAGTTCTTC | CASSLAWQGFGNEQFF
NA | NA | TRBJ1-1 | TRBV14 | TGTGCCAGCAGCCACCGAAGGGGGGACACTGAAGCTTTCTTT | CASSHRRGDTEAFF
NA | NA | TRBJ1-1 | TRBV19 | TGTGCCAGTAGTCCGACCGACAGACTGAACACTGAAGCTTTCTTT | CASSPTDRLNTEAFF
TRBD2 | once | TRBJ2-1 | TRBV2 | TGTGCCAGCAGTGCCCGTGCGGGGGGCGGGTTCTTC | CASSARAGGGFF
NA | NA | TRBJ1-1 | TRBV12-3/TRBV12-4 | TGTGCCAGCAGTTTGAACAGGAACACTGAAGCTTTCTTT | CASSLNRNTEAFF
NA | NA | TRBJ2-3 | TRBV28 | TGTGCCAGCTTTTTTCAGAGGCAGACCGCCACAGATACGCAGTATTTT | CASFFQRQTATDTQYF
NA | NA | TRBJ1-1 | TRBV12-3/TRBV12-4 | TGTGCCAGCACCTCGACACAGAACACTGAAGCTTTCTTT | CASTSTQNTEAFF
TRBD1 | NA | TRBJ2-7 | TRBV28 | TGTGCCAGCAGTTTTCGGGGACAGGGGAATTCCTACGAGCAGTACTTC | CASSFRGQGNSYEQYF
NA | NA | TRBJ1-1 | TRBV10-1 | TGCGCCAGCAGCTTCGACATGAACACTGAAGCTTTCTTT | CASSFDMNTEAFF
TRBD2 | NA | TRBJ2-7 | TRBV28 | TGTGCCAGCAGTTCCCACGTAGCGGGGTCCTACGAGCAGTACTTC | CASSSHVAGSYEQYF
TRBD1 | NA | TRBJ2-3 | TRBV6-4 | TGTGCCAGCAGGAAACAGGGGAGCACAGATACGCAGTATTTT | CASRKQGSTDTQYF
NA | NA | TRBJ1-2 | TRBV29-1 | TGCAGCGTTTTGGACTATGGCTACACCTTC | CSVLDYGYTF
NA | few | TRBJ1-2 | TRBV5-6 | TGTGCCAGCAGCTTCCCGACAGATGCTAACTATGGCTACACCTTC | CASSFPTDANYGYTF
NA | NA | TRBJ2-2 | TRBV5-1 | TGCGCCAGCAGCTTGGTACCGGGGGCGAACACCGGGGAGCTGTTTTTT | CASSLVPGANTGELFF
TRBD1 | NA | TRBJ2-7 | TRBV6-5 | TGTGCCAGCAGCGACCTACAGGGGCCAATATACGAGCAGTACTTC | CASSDLQGPIYEQYF
NA | NA | TRBJ1-5 | TRBV28 | TGTGCCAGCAGTCTCCCGACATCCTATAGCAATCAGCCCCAGCATTTT | CASSLPTSYSNQPQHF